Listed here are 10 T cell receptor beta chains from one sample, sequenced in a study of monozygotic twins with inflammatory bowel disease. TCRdb reprocessed the 5' RACE reads and stores each CDR3 protein as one record, lacking DNA. Here the sample table reports around 380,000 distinct CDR3 sequences. Sequenced material: blood. The receptors were sampled from a human donor with ulcerative colitis or Crohn's disease, or a healthy co-twin of an affected twin (not recorded which).

The V and J genes are TRBV2 and TRBJ1-2. The germline gives CDR1 SNHLY, CDR2 FYNNEI. The CDR3 totals 16 residues. This CDR3 is CASSEARDYMDYGYTF. The whole variable domain, filled in from reference TRBV2 and TRBJ1-2, reads EPEVTQTPSHQVTQMGQEVILRCVPISNHLYFYWYRQILGQKVEFLVSFYNNEISEKSEIFDDQFSVERPDGSNFTLKIRSTKLEDSAMYFCASSEARDYMDYGYTFGSGTRLTVV.

This chain uses TRBV5-1 with TRBJ2-7; the TCRdb D gene call, TRBD1, has no DNA to confirm it. The CDR3 runs 14 residues. Germline CDR1 is SGHRS and CDR2 is YFSETQ. CDR3: CASSSQGALSEQYF.

The J gene is TRBJ2-7, the V gene TRBV20-1; TCRdb proposes TRBD2, but this gene call is untestable without DNA. The V gene's germline CDR1 is DFQATT and CDR2 SNEGSKA (reference sequence). The CDR3 has 17 amino acids. The chain's CDR3 is CSARDWGGTSVSYEQYF.

The chain carries TRBV27 and TRBJ2-5; TCRdb indicates TRBD1, and absent DNA this call remains unverified. This CDR3 comprises 14 residues. Germline values: CDR1 MNHEY, CDR2 SMNVEV (reference sequence). The CDR3 loop reads CASSFRTAKETQYF.

The rearrangement uses TRBV4-1 and TRBJ2-2; with no DNA, the TCRdb D assignment of TRBD1 cannot be verified. Germline V CDR1 and CDR2: MGHRA, YSYEKL. CDR3 length: 16 amino acids. CDR3 sequence reads: CASSQVPGRNTGELFF.

The chain carries TRBV12-3 or TRBV12-4 and TRBJ2-4; the D call of TRBD1 rests on TCRdb alone, since no DNA is present to check it. The CDR3 is 16 residues long. CDR3 amino acids: CASSAGSALAKNIQYF.

The chain couples TRBV4-3 to TRBJ2-2; TCRdb gives TRBD2 as the D gene, but with no DNA this cannot be confirmed. The CDR3 has 16 amino acids. CDR1 is LGHNA and CDR2 is YSLEER in the germline V gene. The CDR3 spells CASSSLAGGQIGELFF.

The chain joins TRBV20-1 to TRBJ2-7; TCRdb's D call, TRBD2, is unchecked because there is no DNA. Germline V gene data show CDR1 as DFQATT and CDR2 as SNEGSKA (reference sequence). The CDR3 runs 14 residues. The CDR3 spells CSALRTSGRWEQYF.

This chain uses TRBV20-1 with TRBJ1-4. The CDR3 is made up of 14 amino acids. Germline loops: CDR1 DFQATT, CDR2 SNEGSKA (reference sequence). This CDR3 is CSASREGRLEKLFF.

The chain carries TRBV9 and TRBJ1-2; lacking DNA, the TRBD1 call made by TCRdb goes unchecked. Germline CDR1 and CDR2: SGDLS and YYNGEE. The CDR3 has 17 residues. This CDR3 reads CASSVRVTTGGGYGYTF.